The 31 T cell receptor beta chains reported below all come from one sample, sequenced in a study of cytomegalovirus exposure and HLA in healthy donors. The method was immunoSEQ multiplex PCR; TCRdb's version includes in-frame clones alone and lacks a portion of them. The sample has more than 55,000 clones, around 94% seen once. Sequencing used PBMCs. All receptors derive from a woman aged 18-29 years in good health and CMV-seronegative.

This clone was counted once. The rearrangement uses TRBV6-6 and TRBJ1-3, with D possibly matching TRBD1 (5 bases). CDR1 is MNHNY and CDR2 is SVGAGI in the germline V gene (reference sequence). This CDR3 comprises 15 residues. V was pared by 2 bases and J by 4 bases, with 12 bases between. In DNA, the CDR3 is TGTGCCAGCAGTTACGGTCAGGGAACGGGAAACACCATATATTTT. Translating it yields CASSYGQGTGNTIYF.

The rearrangement links TRBV19 to TRBJ1-5; D perhaps matches TRBD1 (5 bases). V gave up 6 bases and J gave up 0 bases, with 15 bases separating them. The germline CDR1 and CDR2 sequences are LNHDA and SQIVND (reference sequence). This CDR3 is 16 amino acids long. CDR3 nucleotides: TGTGCCAGTAGCTTCACGGGGGTTTATAGCAATCAGCCCCAGCATTTT. Protein product: CASSFTGVYSNQPQHF.

The gene calls are TRBV5-4 and TRBJ2-5, with TRBD2 matching 11 bases. The germline V gene encodes CDR1 SGHNT and CDR2 YYREEE (reference sequence). The J segment lost 5 bases and the V segment lost 2 bases, leaving 2 bases of the junction unmatched. The CDR3 length is 14 residues. CDR3 sequence reads: CASSLLAGGETQYF. For the CDR3, the DNA is TGTGCCAGCAGCTTATTAGCGGGGGGGGAGACCCAGTACTTC.

This clone appeared a single time. V and J are TRBV4-1 and TRBJ1-1; D is uncertain. The CDR3 extends over 13 amino acids. The germline V and J ends were trimmed by 1 base and 0 bases, with 3 bases remaining between them. Germline CDR1 MGHRA, CDR2 YSYEKL. CDR3 coding DNA: TGCGCCAGCAGCCAAGGCGTGAACACTGAAGCTTTCTTT. Residues: CASSQGVNTEAFF.

The CDR3 is CASSHRGGVAGYTF. The CDR3 nucleotides read TGCGCCAGCAGCCACAGGGGTGGAGTAGCTGGCTACACCTTC. The rearrangement links TRBV10-1 to TRBJ1-2, with TRBD1 matching 7 bases. CDR1 and CDR2 (germline): WNHNN, SYGVQD (reference sequence). Losses at the gene ends were 6 bases for V and 7 bases for J; bases not matched to a gene: 11. CDR3 length: 14 amino acids.

This clone is a singleton in its sample. The chain carries TRBV18 and TRBJ2-5; TRBD1 might be the D (6 bases). The CDR3 loop spans 13 amino acids. Germline loops: CDR1 KGHSH, CDR2 LQKENI. Trimming cost V 6 bases and J 2 bases, with 10 bases left between them. The CDR3 here is CASSGTFQETQYF. CDR3 nucleotide sequence: TGTGCCAGCTCGGGGACATTTCAAGAGACCCAGTACTTC.

J is TRBJ1-1 and V is TRBV5-5, with 7 bases aligning to TRBD1. The trim removed 2 bases at V and 4 bases at J, leaving 2 bases unmatched. The germline gives CDR1 SGHKS, CDR2 YYEKEE (reference sequence). The CDR3 sequence is 13 residues long. DNA for the CDR3: TGTGCCAGCAGCTTCCACAGGGGCACTGAAGCTTTCTTT. Its protein is CASSFHRGTEAFF.

The count of this clone is one. CDR3 sequence: CASVEAGGAPRDGYTF. In nucleotides, the CDR3 is TGTGCCAGCGTTGAAGCAGGAGGGGCACCCAGGGATGGCTACACCTTC. The chain combines TRBV28 with TRBJ1-2; possibly TRBD1 for D (5 bases). Germline assignment: CDR1 MDHEN and CDR2 SYDVKM. The CDR3 consists of 16 residues. V was clipped by 8 bases and J by 6 bases, with 25 bases between them.

Only one count was recorded for this clone. The chain carries TRBV7-2 and TRBJ2-5; TRBD2 agrees at 11 bases. This CDR3 has 15 amino acids. Losses at the gene ends were 1 base for V and 7 bases for J; bases not matched to a gene: 5. The germline CDR1 and CDR2 sequences are SGHTA and FQGNSA. CDR3 protein: CASSLELAGVGTQYF. The CDR3 nucleotides are TGTGCCAGCAGCTTAGAACTAGCGGGGGTGGGGACCCAGTACTTC.

This rearrangement joins TRBV11-2 to TRBJ2-3, with 12 bases fitting TRBD2. CDR3 size: 18 residues. Trimming cost V 7 bases and J 5 bases; bases outside gene matches: 16. Germline V gene lookup returns CDR1 SGHAT and CDR2 FQNNGV. CDR3 nucleotide sequence: TGTGCCAGCACCGGCCCCCCACTAGCGGGGGGTCCGGGAGATACGCAGTATTTT. It codes for CASTGPPLAGGPGDTQYF.

This clone has a single count. This chain uses TRBV9 with TRBJ1-6; D may be TRBD1 (5 bases). This CDR3 has 16 amino acids. Trimming took off 0 bases at V and 9 bases at J, with 16 bases between the two ends. Per the germline V gene, CDR1 is SGDLS and CDR2 is YYNGEE. CDR3 in DNA: TGTGCCAGCAGCGTAGCTCTGGCGGGGGAAGGTTCACCCCTCCACTTT. Protein product: CASSVALAGEGSPLHF.

The gene calls are TRBV7-3 and TRBJ2-3, with D possibly TRBD2 on 7 matching bases. CDR1 is SGHTA, CDR2 FQGTGA, per germline. This CDR3 contains 15 residues. Deletions cut 0 bases from V and 4 bases from J, with 11 bases between. The CDR3 loop is CASSLTGGRPDTQYF. CDR3 nucleotide sequence: TGTGCCAGCAGCTTAACGGGGGGGCGGCCAGATACGCAGTATTTT. The full variable domain, rest sourced from reference TRBV7-3 and TRBJ2-3, is GAGVSQTPSNKVTEKGKYVELRCDPISGHTALYWYRQSLGQGPEFLIYFQGTGAADDSGLPNDRFFAVRPEGSVSTLKIQRTERGDSAVYLCASSLTGGRPDTQYFGPGTRLTVL.

V is TRBV19 and J is TRBJ1-1, with D possibly matching TRBD1 (5 bases). The V end lost 5 bases, the J end lost 5 bases, and 12 bases lay between the germline ends. The CDR3 extends over 13 amino acids. CDR1 and CDR2 (germline): LNHDA, SQIVND (reference sequence). The CDR3 nucleotides read TGTGCCAGTAGTTCGACAGACCGTACTGAAGCTTTCTTT. Protein: CASSSTDRTEAFF.

There are a few counts of this clone. The rearrangement uses TRBV25-1 and TRBJ2-2; 8 positions match TRBD1. V dropped 2 bases and J dropped 4; count of bases not matched to a gene: 3. The CDR3 covers 15 residues. The germline CDR1 and CDR2 sequences are MGHDK and SYGVNS. CDR3 residues: CASSEQGAPTGELFF. The CDR3 nucleotides read TGTGCCAGCAGTGAACAGGGGGCCCCCACCGGGGAGCTGTTTTTT.

The CDR3 is CASSFGMNEKLFF. For the CDR3, the DNA is TGTGCCAGCAGCTTCGGGATGAATGAAAAACTGTTTTTT. The chain employs TRBV13 and TRBJ1-4; D uncertain. The CDR3 consists of 13 residues. Germline V gene lookup returns CDR1 PRHDT and CDR2 FYEKMQ (reference sequence). V lost 3 bases, J lost 5 bases, and 7 bases lay in between.

The chain joins TRBV2 to TRBJ1-2, with 9 bases aligning to TRBD1. The J segment lost 6 bases and the V segment lost 4 bases, leaving 12 bases of the junction unmatched. The CDR3 covers 16 residues. Germline CDR1 reads SNHLY; CDR2 reads FYNNEI. The CDR3 sequence: CASSGSLNRGRDGYTF. DNA for the CDR3: TGTGCCAGCAGTGGTTCGTTGAACAGGGGGCGCGATGGCTACACCTTC. The entire variable domain, with the rest obtained from reference TRBV2 and TRBJ1-2, is as follows: EPEVTQTPSHQVTQMGQEVILRCVPISNHLYFYWYRQILGQKVEFLVSFYNNEISEKSEIFDDQFSVERPDGSNFTLKIRSTKLEDSAMYFCASSGSLNRGRDGYTFGSGTRLTVV.

The J gene is TRBJ2-3, the V gene TRBV7-3, with TRBD2 matching 9 bases. V shed 4 bases, J shed 9 bases, and the junction held 11 bases outside the gene matches. The germline V gene has CDR1 SGHTA and CDR2 FQGTGA. This CDR3 contains 15 residues. The CDR3 nucleotides read TGTGCCAGCAGCTACTCTAGCGGGAACACATGGACGCAGTATTTT. Residues: CASSYSSGNTWTQYF.

The gene calls are TRBV19 and TRBJ2-5; 12 positions agree with TRBD2. J gave up 5 bases and V 3 bases, and 7 bases lay outside the gene matches. This CDR3 has 16 amino acids. Germline V gene lookup returns CDR1 LNHDA and CDR2 SQIVND (reference sequence). CDR3 amino acids: CASSIASGGAGETQYF. DNA for the CDR3: TGTGCCAGTAGTATCGCTAGCGGGGGGGCTGGGGAGACCCAGTACTTC.

The genes are TRBV9 and TRBJ2-7; D gene ambiguous. The CDR3 length is 13 residues. Germline CDR1 SGDLS, CDR2 YYNGEE. The V and J ends lost 4 bases and 3 bases respectively, with 11 bases between them. CDR3 nucleotide sequence: TGTGCCAGCAGCTTCTCCGCAGGCTACGAGCAGTACTTC. Protein sequence: CASSFSAGYEQYF.

The V call is TRBV28, the J call TRBJ2-1; 15 bases align to TRBD2. Trimming at V came to 6 bases and at J to 7 bases, leaving 4 bases not matched to a gene. Germline lookup yields CDR1 MDHEN and CDR2 SYDVKM. There are 15 residues in the CDR3. CDR3 nucleotides: TGTGCCAGCAGCCAGGGACTAGCGGGGGGAAATGAGCAGTTCTTC. This gives the protein CASSQGLAGGNEQFF. The full variable domain, with the rest looked up from reference TRBV28 and TRBJ2-1, is DVKVTQSSRYLVKRTGEKVFLECVQDMDHENMFWYRQDPGLGLRLIYFSYDVKMKEKGDIPEGYSVSREKKERFSLILESASTNQTSMYLCASSQGLAGGNEQFFGPGTRLTVL.

The V call is TRBV9, the J call TRBJ2-1; TRBD2 agrees at 7 bases. The CDR3 has 14 amino acids. Trimming took 0 bases from V and 5 from J; bases not matched to a gene: 2. Germline V gene lookup returns CDR1 SGDLS and CDR2 YYNGEE. CDR3 bases: TGTGCCAGCAGCGTAGGGGACTATAACAATGAGCAGTTCTTC. It specifies CASSVGDYNNEQFF.

The chain recombines TRBV5-1 with TRBJ1-4; 7 nucleotides align to TRBD1. Germline assignment: CDR1 SGHRS and CDR2 YFSETQ. Trimming at V came to 1 base and at J to 7 bases, leaving 10 bases not matched to a gene. The CDR3 sequence is 16 residues long. The CDR3 region has the DNA TGCGCCAGCAGCTTGTCCCAGTCAGGGGGAAGTGAAAAACTGTTTTTT. Translated: CASSLSQSGGSEKLFF.

The chain employs TRBV19 and TRBJ2-7; 7 bases are a match to TRBD2. Trimming at V came to 4 bases and at J to 9 bases, leaving 21 bases not matched to a gene. The CDR3 has 17 amino acids. In germline, CDR1 is LNHDA, CDR2 SQIVND (reference sequence). The CDR3 is CASSKAGVQGIYEGQYF. For the CDR3, the DNA is TGTGCCAGTAGTAAGGCGGGAGTTCAGGGTATTTACGAAGGGCAGTACTTC. Complete variable domain (other parts from reference TRBV19 and TRBJ2-7): DGGITQSPKYLFRKEGQNVTLSCEQNLNHDAMYWYRQDPGQGLRLIYYSQIVNDFQKGDIAEGYSVSREKKESFPLTVTSAQKNPTAFYLCASSKAGVQGIYEGQYFGPGTRLTVT.

The chain uses TRBV7-2 and TRBJ1-5, with D possibly being TRBD1 (5 bases). The germline V gene has CDR1 SGHTA and CDR2 FQGNSA. This CDR3 has 13 residues. Trimming stripped 8 bases from V and 3 bases from J, with 11 bases between. The DNA of the CDR3 is TGTGCCAGCTCGGTGGGGCCCAATCAGCCCCAGCATTTT. Its translation is CASSVGPNQPQHF.

J is TRBJ2-5 and V is TRBV5-6; D uncertain. The germline V gene encodes CDR1 SGHDT and CDR2 YYEEEE. V was pared by 4 bases and J by 0 bases, with 10 bases between. CDR3 length equals 14 residues. CDR3 sequence reads: CASSPVRYQETQYF. CDR3 DNA sequence: TGTGCCAGCAGCCCCGTACGGTACCAAGAGACCCAGTACTTC.

The chain carries TRBV5-6 and TRBJ1-1; a possible D gene is TRBD1 (5 bases). The germline V and J ends were trimmed by 2 bases and 5 bases, with 19 bases remaining between them. The length of the CDR3 is 16 residues. Germline V lookup: CDR1 SGHDT, CDR2 YYEEEE. DNA for the CDR3: TGTGCCAGCAGCTTTCCCCCGCCAGGGAGGGTAACTGAAGCTTTCTTT. Its translation: CASSFPPPGRVTEAFF.

V usage is TRBV10-3 and J usage is TRBJ2-3; 9 nucleotides agree with TRBD1. The CDR3 sequence is 14 residues long. Germline assignment: CDR1 ENHRY and CDR2 SYGVKD. Losses at the gene ends were 6 bases for V and 1 base for J; bases not matched to a gene: 2. The chain's CDR3 is CAISRTGGTDTQYF. CDR3 DNA: TGTGCCATCAGCCGGACAGGGGGCACAGATACGCAGTATTTT.

This rearrangement joins TRBV5-4 to TRBJ2-4, with D maybe TRBD1 (6 bases). The CDR3 extends over 16 amino acids. Germline V gives CDR1 SGHNT, CDR2 YYREEE (reference sequence). V lost 2 bases and J 3 bases, leaving 15 bases between the germline ends. The CDR3 sequence is CASSFITGSNKNIQYF. The CDR3 DNA is TGTGCCAGCAGCTTTATAACAGGGAGTAACAAAAACATTCAGTACTTC.

V is TRBV9 and J is TRBJ1-1; TRBD1 matches at 9 bases. The CDR3 is made up of 17 amino acids. Germline CDR1 SGDLS, CDR2 YYNGEE. V shed 3 bases, J shed 1 base, and the junction held 10 bases outside the gene matches. CDR3 region: CASSGIGTGKRNTEAFF. CDR3 nucleotide sequence: TGTGCCAGCAGCGGAATCGGGACAGGGAAGAGGAACACTGAAGCTTTCTTT.

In its sample, this clone was seen once. V is TRBV7-6 and J is TRBJ2-5, with D hard to call. V dropped 11 bases and J dropped 2 bases, with 27 bases sitting between them. From germline, CDR1 is SGHVS and CDR2 FNYEAQ. The CDR3 is made up of 17 amino acids. In DNA, the CDR3 is TGTGCCGACCCGACAAGTGATTACGTCTGGATACAAGAGACCCAGTACTTC. The encoded protein is CADPTSDYVWIQETQYF.

The J gene is TRBJ2-7, the V gene TRBV5-6; TRBD1 matches at 8 bases. CDR1 is SGHDT and CDR2 is YYEEEE in the germline V gene. This CDR3 has 16 residues. J was trimmed by 0 bases and V by 4 bases; bases with no gene match: 9. In nucleotides, the CDR3 is TGTGCCAGCAGCAGGACAGGGAAGGGGCTCTCCTACGAGCAGTACTTC. Its translation: CASSRTGKGLSYEQYF.